The clone carrying this TCR beta chain showed up just once. Antigen unknown. This entry comes from a study of OX40 agonist ivuxolimab in advanced cancers. The protocol was immunoSEQ multiplex PCR, while the TCRdb copy is restricted to in-frame clones and leaves out a portion. The repertoire has roughly 120,000 clones, just under 95% of them found once; the top ten carry 0.7% to 0.85%. Overall study results and limits: Antigen specificity was not determined for the expanded peripheral T cells.

Autoimmune disease history or systemic immunosuppression led to patients being barred. V was cut by 4 bases and J by 1 base, with 15 bases left in between. The CDR3 is 16 residues long. Germline V gene lookup returns CDR1 MGHRA and CDR2 YSYEKL. The specimen comprised CD4+ or CD8+ T cells sorted from blood, sampled in a trial of the OX40 agonist ivuxolimab. The chain combines TRBV4-1 with TRBJ2-3, with a possible D match to TRBD1 (6 bases). The clonotype originates from an adult with an advanced solid tumor such as melanoma, head and neck, liver or kidney cancer. The CDR3, as DNA: TGCGCCAGCAGCCGCCCTAGTGCAGGGGGCACAGATACGCAGTATTTT. It codes for CASSRPSAGGTDTQYF.